In its sample, the clone carrying this T cell receptor (beta chain) was seen a few times. Its antigen is not known. Researchers reported sorting CD4+ naive, central memory, regulatory and stem cell-like memory cells via CD45RO/CCR7/CD25/CD127/CD95/CD27. CDR3 length: 11 residues. The germline V gene encodes CDR1 SGHTA and CDR2 FQGNSA. V was clipped by 10 bases and J by 5 bases, with 8 bases between them. The data stem from a study of beta chain features in type 1 diabetes. The study's findings and limits: Type 1 diabetes patients showed a moderate but significant shortening of TCRB CDR3s in all four CD4+ subsets. Reads derived from cDNA could over-represent cells showing high TCR expression.

The study reverse transcribed the entire isolated RNA, so it sequenced expressed TCRB transcripts. For naive, central memory and regulatory T cell samples, reads averaged around 3.6 million. Sequenced by immunoSEQ multiplex PCR; TCRdb stores in-frame clones only, minus some. The table has around 600,000 clones, around an eighth seen once; the top ten hold roughly 0.11%. The origin of this receptor is a man younger than 40 with type 1 diabetes. Source material: naive CD4+ T cells from blood. This chain links TRBV7-2 with TRBJ2-2; D gene ambiguous. The CDR3 region is CATFRTGELFF. For the CDR3, the DNA is TGTGCCACCTTCCGAACCGGGGAGCTGTTTTTT.